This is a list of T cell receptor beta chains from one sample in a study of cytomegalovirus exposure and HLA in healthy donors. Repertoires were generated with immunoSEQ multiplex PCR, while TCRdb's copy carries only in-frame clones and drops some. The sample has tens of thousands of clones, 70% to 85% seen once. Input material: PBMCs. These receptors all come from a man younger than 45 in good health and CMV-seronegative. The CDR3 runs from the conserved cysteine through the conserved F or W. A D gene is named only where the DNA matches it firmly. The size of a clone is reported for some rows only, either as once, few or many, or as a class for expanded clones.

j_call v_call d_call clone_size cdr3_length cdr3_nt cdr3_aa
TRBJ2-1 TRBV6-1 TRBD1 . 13 TGTGCCAGCACATTGACAGGGAATCGTGAGCAGTTCTTC CASTLTGNREQFF
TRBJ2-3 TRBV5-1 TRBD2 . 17 TGCGCCAGCAGCTTGGCCGCGGTAGCGGGGTGGATAGATACGCAGTATTTT CASSLAAVAGWIDTQYF
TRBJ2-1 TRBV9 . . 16 TGTGCCAGCAGCGCGGAGGTCGCATGGTCCTACAATGAGCAGTTCTTC CASSAEVAWSYNEQFF
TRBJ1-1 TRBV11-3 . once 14 TGTGCCAGCACCCCCGGGACGGAGGGTTTTGAAGCTTTCTTT CASTPGTEGFEAFF
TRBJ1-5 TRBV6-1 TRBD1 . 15 TGTGCCAGCAGTGACATGACAGGGTCAGGTCAGCCCCAGCATTTT CASSDMTGSGQPQHF
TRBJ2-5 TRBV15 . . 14 TGTGCCACCAGCAGAGACAGGGGACGGGAGACCCAGTACTTC CATSRDRGRETQYF
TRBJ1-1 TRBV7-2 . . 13 TGTGCCAGCAGCTTAAGTCCAGTCACTGAAGCTTTCTTT CASSLSPVTEAFF
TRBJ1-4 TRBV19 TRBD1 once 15 TGTGCCAGTAGTACGACAGGGGGAACTAATGAAAAACTGTTTTTT CASSTTGGTNEKLFF
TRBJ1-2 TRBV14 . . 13 TGTGCCAGCAGCCAAAGGACAGTCAATGGCTACACCTTC CASSQRTVNGYTF
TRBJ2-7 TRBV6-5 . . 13 TGTGCCAGCCGCCGAGGAAGCGCCTACGAGCAGTACTTC CASRRGSAYEQYF
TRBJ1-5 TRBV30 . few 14 TGTGCCTGGAGAAATATGGGGGGTAATCAGCCCCAGCATTTT CAWRNMGGNQPQHF
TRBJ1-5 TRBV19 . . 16 TGTGCCAGTAGTATCGGACAGACTTATAGCAATCAGCCCCAGCATTTT CASSIGQTYSNQPQHF
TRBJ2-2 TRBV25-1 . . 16 TGTGCCAGCAGTGAATACGCAGGTTCGAACACCGGGGAGCTGTTTTTT CASSEYAGSNTGELFF
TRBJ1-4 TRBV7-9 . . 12 TGTTCCAGCAGTCAGGGGAATGAAAAACTGTTTTTT CSSSQGNEKLFF
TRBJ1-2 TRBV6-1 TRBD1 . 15 TGTGCCAGCAGTGATCGGACAGGGGGGGGCTATGGCTACACCTTC CASSDRTGGGYGYTF
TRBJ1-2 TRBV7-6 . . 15 TGTGCCAGCAGCTTAGCCCCGACAGGACCGGATGGCTACACCTTC CASSLAPTGPDGYTF
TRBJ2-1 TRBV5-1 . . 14 TGCGCCAGCAGCTTGGCCGGAGGGGCCGGTGAGCAGTTCTTC CASSLAGGAGEQFF
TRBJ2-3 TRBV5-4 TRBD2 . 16 TGTGCCAGCAGCTTGGGACTAGCGGGGCTCACAGATACGCAGTATTTT CASSLGLAGLTDTQYF
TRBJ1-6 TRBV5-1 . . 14 TGCGCCAGCAGCTCGGGAATGTCGAATTCACCCCTCCACTTT CASSSGMSNSPLHF
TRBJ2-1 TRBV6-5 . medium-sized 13 TGTGCCAGCGGGAGAACAGCGTACAATGAGCAGTTCTTC CASGRTAYNEQFF
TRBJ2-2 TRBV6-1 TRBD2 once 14 TGTGCCAGCAGTGCCCTAGCGGTAACCGGGGAGCTGTTTTTT CASSALAVTGELFF
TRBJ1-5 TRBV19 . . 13 TGTGCCAGTAGTCTTTACTCGACTGAGACCCAGCATTTT CASSLYSTETQHF